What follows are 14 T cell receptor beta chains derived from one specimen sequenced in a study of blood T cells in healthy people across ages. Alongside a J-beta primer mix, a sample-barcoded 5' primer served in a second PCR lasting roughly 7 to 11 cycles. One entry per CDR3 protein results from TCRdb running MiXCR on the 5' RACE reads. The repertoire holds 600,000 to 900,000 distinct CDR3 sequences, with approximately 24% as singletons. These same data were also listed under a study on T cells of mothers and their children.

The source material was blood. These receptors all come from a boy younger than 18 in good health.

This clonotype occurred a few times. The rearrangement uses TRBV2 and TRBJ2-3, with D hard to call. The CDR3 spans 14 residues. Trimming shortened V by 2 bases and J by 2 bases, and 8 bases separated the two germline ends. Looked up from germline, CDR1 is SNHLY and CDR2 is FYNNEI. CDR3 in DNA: TGTGCCAGCAGTGAACTTAAGGCCACAGATACGCAGTATTTT. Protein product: CASSELKATDTQYF.

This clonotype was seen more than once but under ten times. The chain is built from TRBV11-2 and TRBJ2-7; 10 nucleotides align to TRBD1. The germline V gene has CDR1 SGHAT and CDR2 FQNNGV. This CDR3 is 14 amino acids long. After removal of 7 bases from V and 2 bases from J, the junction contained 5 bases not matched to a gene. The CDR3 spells CASTGQGGPYEQYF. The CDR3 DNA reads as TGTGCCAGCACCGGACAGGGGGGCCCCTACGAGCAGTACTTC.

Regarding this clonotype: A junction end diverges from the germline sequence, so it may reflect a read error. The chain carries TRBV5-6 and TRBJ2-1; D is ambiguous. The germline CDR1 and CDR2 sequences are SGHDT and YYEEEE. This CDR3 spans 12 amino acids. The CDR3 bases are TGTGCCGGCAGCTTGATCGACAATGAGCAGTTCTTC. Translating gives CAGSLIDNEQFF.

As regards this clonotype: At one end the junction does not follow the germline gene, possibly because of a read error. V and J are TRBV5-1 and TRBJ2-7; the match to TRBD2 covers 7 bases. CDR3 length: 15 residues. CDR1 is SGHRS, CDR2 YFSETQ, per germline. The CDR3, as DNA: TGCGCTAGCAGCTTATCTGGCGGGGGAGGCCACGAGCAGTACTTC. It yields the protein CASSLSGGGGHEQYF. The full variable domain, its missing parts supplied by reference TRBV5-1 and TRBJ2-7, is KAGVTQTPRYLIKTRGQQVTLSCSPISGHRSVSWYQQTPGQGLQFLFEYFSETQRNKGNFPGRFSGRQFSNSRSEMNVSTLELGDSALYLCASSLSGGGGHEQYFGPGTRLTVT.

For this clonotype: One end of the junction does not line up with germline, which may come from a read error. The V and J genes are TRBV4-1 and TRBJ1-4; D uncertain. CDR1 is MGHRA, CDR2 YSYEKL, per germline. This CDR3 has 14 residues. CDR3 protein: CASKERRANEKLFF. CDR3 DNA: TGCGCCAGCAAGGAAAGGAGAGCTAATGAGAAACTGTTTTTT.

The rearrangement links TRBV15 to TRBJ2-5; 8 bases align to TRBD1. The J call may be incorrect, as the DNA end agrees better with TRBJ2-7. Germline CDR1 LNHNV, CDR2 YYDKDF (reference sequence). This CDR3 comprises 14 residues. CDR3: CATSREQGVYEQYF. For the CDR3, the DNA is TGTGCCACCAGCAGAGAACAGGGGGTCTACGAGCAGTACTTC.

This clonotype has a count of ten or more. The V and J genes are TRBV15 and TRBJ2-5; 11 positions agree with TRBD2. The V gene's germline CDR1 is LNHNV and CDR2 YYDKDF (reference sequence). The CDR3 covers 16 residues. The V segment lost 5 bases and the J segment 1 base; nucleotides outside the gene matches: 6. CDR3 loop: CATSPPGTSGQETQYF. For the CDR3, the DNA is TGTGCCACCAGCCCTCCCGGGACTAGCGGCCAAGAGACCCAGTACTTC.

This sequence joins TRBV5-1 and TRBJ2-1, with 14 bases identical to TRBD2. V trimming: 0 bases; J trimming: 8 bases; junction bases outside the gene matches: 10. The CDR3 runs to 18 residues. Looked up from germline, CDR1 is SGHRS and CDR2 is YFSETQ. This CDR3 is CASSLGTGTSGGYDEQFF. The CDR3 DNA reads TGCGCCAGCAGCTTGGGCACCGGGACTAGCGGGGGTTACGATGAGCAGTTCTTC.

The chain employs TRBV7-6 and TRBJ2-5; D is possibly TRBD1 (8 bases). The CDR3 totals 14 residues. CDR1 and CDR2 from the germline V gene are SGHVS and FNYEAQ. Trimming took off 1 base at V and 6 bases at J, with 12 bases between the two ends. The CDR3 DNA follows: TGTGCCAGCAGCTTAGTACAGGGGGGGAAGACCCAGTACTTC. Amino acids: CASSLVQGGKTQYF.

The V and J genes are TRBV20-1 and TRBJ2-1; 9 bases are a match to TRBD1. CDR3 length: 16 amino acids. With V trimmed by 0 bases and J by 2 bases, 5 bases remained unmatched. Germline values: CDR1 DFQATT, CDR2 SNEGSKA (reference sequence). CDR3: CSAREGGQGAYNEQFF. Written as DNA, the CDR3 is TGCAGTGCTAGAGAAGGGGGACAGGGTGCCTACAATGAGCAGTTCTTC.

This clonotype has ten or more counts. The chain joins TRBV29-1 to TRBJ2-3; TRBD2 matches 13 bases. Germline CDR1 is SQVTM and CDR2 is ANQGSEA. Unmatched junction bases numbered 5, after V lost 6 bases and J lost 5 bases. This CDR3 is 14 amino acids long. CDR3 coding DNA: TGCAGCGTAGAACTAGCGGGGGGGCAAGATACGCAGTATTTT. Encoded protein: CSVELAGGQDTQYF.

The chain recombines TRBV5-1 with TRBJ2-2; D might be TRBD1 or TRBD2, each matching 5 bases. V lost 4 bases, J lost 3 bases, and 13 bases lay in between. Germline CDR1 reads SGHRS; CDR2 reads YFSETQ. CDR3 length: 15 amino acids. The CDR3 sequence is CASSPSGADTGELFF. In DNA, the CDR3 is TGCGCCAGCAGCCCGTCCGGGGCGGACACCGGGGAGCTGTTTTTT.

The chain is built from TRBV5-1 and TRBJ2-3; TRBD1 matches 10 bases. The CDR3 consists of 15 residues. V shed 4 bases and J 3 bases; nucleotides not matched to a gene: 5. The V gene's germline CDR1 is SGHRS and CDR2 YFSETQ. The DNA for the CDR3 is TGCGCCAGCAGCATCGGGACAGGGGTTACAGATACGCAGTATTTT. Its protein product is CASSIGTGVTDTQYF. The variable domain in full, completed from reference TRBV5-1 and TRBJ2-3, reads KAGVTQTPRYLIKTRGQQVTLSCSPISGHRSVSWYQQTPGQGLQFLFEYFSETQRNKGNFPGRFSGRQFSNSRSEMNVSTLELGDSALYLCASSIGTGVTDTQYFGPGTRLTVL.

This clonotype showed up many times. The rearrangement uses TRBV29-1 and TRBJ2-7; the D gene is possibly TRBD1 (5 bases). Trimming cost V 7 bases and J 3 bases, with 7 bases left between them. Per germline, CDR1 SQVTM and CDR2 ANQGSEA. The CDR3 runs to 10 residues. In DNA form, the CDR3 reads TGCAGCGCTGGACACTACGAGCAGTACTTC. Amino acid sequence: CSAGHYEQYF.